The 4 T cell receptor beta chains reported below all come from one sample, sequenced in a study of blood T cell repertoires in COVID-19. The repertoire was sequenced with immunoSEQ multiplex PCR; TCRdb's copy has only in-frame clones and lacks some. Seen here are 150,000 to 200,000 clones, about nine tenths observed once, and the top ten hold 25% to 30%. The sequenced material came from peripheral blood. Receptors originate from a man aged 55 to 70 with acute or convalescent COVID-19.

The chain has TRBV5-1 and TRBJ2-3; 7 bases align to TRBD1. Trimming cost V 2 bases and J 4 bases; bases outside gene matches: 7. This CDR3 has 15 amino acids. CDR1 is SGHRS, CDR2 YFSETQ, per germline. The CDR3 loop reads CASSFNRGTPDTQYF. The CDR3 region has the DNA TGCGCCAGCAGCTTTAACAGGGGCACCCCAGATACGCAGTATTTT.

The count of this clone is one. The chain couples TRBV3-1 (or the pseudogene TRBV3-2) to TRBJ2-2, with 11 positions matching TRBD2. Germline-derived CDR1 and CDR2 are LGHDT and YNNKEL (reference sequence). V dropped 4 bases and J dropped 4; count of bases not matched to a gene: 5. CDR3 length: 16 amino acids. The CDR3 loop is CASSPLAGGSTGELFF. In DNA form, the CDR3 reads TGTGCCAGCAGCCCTCTAGCGGGGGGTAGCACCGGGGAGCTGTTTTTT.

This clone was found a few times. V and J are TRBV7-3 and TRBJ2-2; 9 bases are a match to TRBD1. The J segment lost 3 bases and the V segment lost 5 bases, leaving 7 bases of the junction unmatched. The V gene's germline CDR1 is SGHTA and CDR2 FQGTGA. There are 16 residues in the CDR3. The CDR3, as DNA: TGTGCCAGCAGCCATCAACAGGGGGCACACACCGGGGAGCTGTTTTTT. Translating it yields CASSHQQGAHTGELFF.

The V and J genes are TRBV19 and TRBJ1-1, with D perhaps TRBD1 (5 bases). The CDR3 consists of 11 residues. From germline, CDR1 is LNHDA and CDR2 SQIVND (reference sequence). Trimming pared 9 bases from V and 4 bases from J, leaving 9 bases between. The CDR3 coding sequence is TGTGCCAGCAGGGTTTCCACTGAAGCTTTCTTT. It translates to CASRVSTEAFF.